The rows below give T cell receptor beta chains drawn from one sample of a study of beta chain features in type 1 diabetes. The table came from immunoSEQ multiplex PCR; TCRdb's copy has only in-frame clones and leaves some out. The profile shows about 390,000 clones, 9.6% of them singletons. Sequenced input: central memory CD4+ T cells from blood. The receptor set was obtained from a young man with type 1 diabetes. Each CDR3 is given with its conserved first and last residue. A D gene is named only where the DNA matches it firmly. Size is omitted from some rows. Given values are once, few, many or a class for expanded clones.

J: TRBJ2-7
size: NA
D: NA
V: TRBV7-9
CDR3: CASSLAPGGQAHEQYF
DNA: TGTGCCAGCAGCTTGGCCCCTGGCGGGCAGGCCCACGAGCAGTACTTC

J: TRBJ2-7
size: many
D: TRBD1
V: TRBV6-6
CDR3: CASSRHGTGTYEQYF
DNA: TGTGCCAGCAGCCGACACGGGACAGGGACCTACGAGCAGTACTTC

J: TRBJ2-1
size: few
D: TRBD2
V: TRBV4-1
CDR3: CASSQGGAGGFPSYNEQFF
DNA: TGCGCCAGCAGCCAAGGAGGAGCGGGAGGCTTTCCCTCCTACAATGAGCAGTTCTTC

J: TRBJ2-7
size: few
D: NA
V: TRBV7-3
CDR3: CASSPRGSAYEQYF
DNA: TGTGCCAGCAGCCCAAGAGGGTCGGCGTACGAGCAGTACTTC

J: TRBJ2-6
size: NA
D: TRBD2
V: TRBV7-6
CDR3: CASSFDSGSLQGANVLTF
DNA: TGTGCCAGCAGCTTCGATAGCGGGAGTCTCCAAGGGGCCAACGTCCTGACTTTC

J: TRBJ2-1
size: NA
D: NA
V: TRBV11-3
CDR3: CASSFSLNNEQFF
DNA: TGTGCCAGCAGCTTTTCACTGAACAATGAGCAGTTCTTC

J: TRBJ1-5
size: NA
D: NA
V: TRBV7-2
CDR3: CASSLYAGGNQPQHF
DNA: TGTGCCAGCAGCTTATACGCCGGCGGAAATCAGCCCCAGCATTTT

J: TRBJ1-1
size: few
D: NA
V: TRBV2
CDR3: CASRQSYMNTEAFF
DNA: TGTGCCAGCAGACAGAGTTACATGAACACTGAAGCTTTCTTT

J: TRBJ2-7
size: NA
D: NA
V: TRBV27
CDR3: CASSSNTWGLGEQYF
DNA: TGTGCCAGCAGTTCGAACACCTGGGGACTCGGGGAGCAGTACTTC

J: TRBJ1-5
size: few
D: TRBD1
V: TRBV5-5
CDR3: CASSFTGDQPQHF
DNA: TGTGCCAGCAGCTTTACAGGGGATCAGCCCCAGCATTTT

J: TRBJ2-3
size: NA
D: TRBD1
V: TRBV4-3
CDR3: CASSGEGTGRTDTQYF
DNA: TGCGCCAGCAGCGGGGAGGGGACAGGGAGGACAGATACGCAGTATTTT

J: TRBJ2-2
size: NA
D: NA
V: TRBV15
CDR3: CATLKTSTNTGELFF
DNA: TGTGCCACCCTAAAGACATCCACGAACACCGGGGAGCTGTTTTTT

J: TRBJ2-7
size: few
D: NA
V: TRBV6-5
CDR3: CASSYAPGTSYEQYF
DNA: TGTGCCAGCAGTTACGCTCCCGGGACATCGTACGAGCAGTACTTC

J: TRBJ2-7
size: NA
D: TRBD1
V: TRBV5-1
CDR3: CASILGTGGPYEQYF
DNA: TGCGCCAGCATCCTAGGGACAGGGGGGCCCTACGAGCAGTACTTC

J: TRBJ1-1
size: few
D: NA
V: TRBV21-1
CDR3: CASSKESKGKLGVTEAFF
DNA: TGTGCCAGCAGCAAAGAGAGTAAGGGGAAGCTCGGGGTGACTGAAGCTTTCTTT

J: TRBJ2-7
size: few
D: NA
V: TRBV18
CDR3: CASSPGNRVEQYF
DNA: TGTGCCAGCTCACCCGGGAACAGGGTCGAGCAGTACTTC

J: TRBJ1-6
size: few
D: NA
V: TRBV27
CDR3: CASSREWGYNSPLHF
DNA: TGTGCCAGCAGCCGGGAGTGGGGTTATAATTCACCCCTCCACTTT

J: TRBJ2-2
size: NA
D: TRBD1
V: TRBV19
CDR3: CASSISRGQGSLTGELFF
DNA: TGTGCCAGTAGTATAAGCCGGGGACAGGGAAGTTTAACCGGGGAGCTGTTTTTT

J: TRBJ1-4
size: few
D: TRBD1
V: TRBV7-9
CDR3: CASSLVSGTGYREKLFF
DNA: TGTGCCAGCAGCTTAGTATCCGGGACAGGGTATCGAGAAAAACTGTTTTTT

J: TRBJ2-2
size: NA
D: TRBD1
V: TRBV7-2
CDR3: CASSTRTGGGNGELFF
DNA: TGTGCCAGCAGCACCAGGACAGGGGGCGGAAACGGGGAGCTGTTTTTT

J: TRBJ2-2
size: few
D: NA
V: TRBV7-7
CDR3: CASSYGQNTGELFF
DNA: TGTGCCAGCAGCTATGGACAGAACACCGGGGAGCTGTTTTTT

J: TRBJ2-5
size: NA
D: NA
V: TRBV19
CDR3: CASLGGETQYF
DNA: TGTGCCAGTCTAGGCGGGGAGACCCAGTACTTC

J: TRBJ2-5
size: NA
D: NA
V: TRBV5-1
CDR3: CASCPGDQETQYF
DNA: TGCGCCAGCTGCCCCGGGGACCAAGAGACCCAGTACTTC

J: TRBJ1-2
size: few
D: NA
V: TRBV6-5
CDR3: CASSDTGRTREGYTF
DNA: TGTGCCAGCAGCGACACGGGACGGACCAGGGAGGGCTACACCTTC

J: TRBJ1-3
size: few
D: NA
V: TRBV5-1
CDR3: CASSYGAEGNTIYF
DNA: TGCGCCAGCAGCTACGGGGCAGAAGGAAACACCATATATTTT

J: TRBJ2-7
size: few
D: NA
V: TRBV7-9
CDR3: CASSWAGRGPGEQYF
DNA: TGTGCCAGCAGCTGGGCAGGGCGGGGCCCGGGCGAGCAGTACTTC

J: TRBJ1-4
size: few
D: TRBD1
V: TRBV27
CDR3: CASSSTGTAREKLFF
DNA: TGTGCCAGCAGTTCCACCGGGACAGCGCGCGAAAAACTGTTTTTT

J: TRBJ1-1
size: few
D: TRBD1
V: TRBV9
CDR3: CASSVVGDRVTEAFF
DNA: TGTGCCAGCAGCGTAGTCGGTGACAGGGTCACTGAAGCTTTCTTT

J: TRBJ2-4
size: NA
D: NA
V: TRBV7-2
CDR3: CASSLDNRDIQYF
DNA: TGTGCCAGCAGCTTAGACAATAGGGACATTCAGTACTTC

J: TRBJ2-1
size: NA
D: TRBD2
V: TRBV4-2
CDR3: CASSQDTGLVSYNEQFF
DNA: TGTGCCAGCAGCCAAGATACCGGACTAGTTTCCTACAATGAGCAGTTCTTC

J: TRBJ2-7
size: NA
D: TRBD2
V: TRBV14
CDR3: CASSQAPGLAGGSTYEQYF
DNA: TGTGCCAGCAGCCAAGCCCCGGGACTAGCGGGAGGAAGCACCTACGAGCAGTACTTC

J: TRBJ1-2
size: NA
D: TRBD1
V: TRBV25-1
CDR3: CASSPQGQGAIF
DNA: TGTGCCAGCAGTCCTCAGGGACAGGGGGCGATCTTC

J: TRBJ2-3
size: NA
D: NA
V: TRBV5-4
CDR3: CASSLGLTYTDTQYF
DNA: TGTGCCAGCAGCTTAGGACTGACTTACACAGATACGCAGTATTTT

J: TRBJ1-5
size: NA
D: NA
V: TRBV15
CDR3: CATSRGQEYQPQHF
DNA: TGTGCCACCAGCAGAGGACAGGAATATCAGCCCCAGCATTTT

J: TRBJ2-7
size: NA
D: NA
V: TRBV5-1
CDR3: CASSLGQRLGGEQYF
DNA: TGCGCCAGCAGCCTTGGACAGAGACTAGGAGGCGAGCAGTACTTC

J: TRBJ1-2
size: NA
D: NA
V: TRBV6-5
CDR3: CASGLLAYGYTF
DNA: TGTGCCAGCGGTCTACTTGCTTATGGCTACACCTTC

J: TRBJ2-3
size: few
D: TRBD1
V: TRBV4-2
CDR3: CASSQGDRGTTDTQYF
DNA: TGTGCCAGCAGCCAAGGGGACAGGGGTACCACAGATACGCAGTATTTT

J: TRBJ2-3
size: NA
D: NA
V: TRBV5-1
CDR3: CASSLGITTDTQYF
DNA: TGTGCCAGCAGCTTGGGGATAACCACAGATACGCAGTATTTT

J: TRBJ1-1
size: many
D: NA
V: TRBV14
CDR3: CASSHITGLGKTEAFF
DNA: TGTGCCAGCAGCCACATTACAGGGTTGGGAAAAACTGAAGCTTTCTTT

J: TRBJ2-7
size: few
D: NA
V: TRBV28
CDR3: CASRPTTYEQYF
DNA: TGTGCCAGCAGACCCACTACCTACGAGCAGTACTTC

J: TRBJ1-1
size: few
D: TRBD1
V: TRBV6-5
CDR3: CASRDRDAEAFF
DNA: TGTGCCAGCAGAGACAGGGACGCTGAAGCTTTCTTT

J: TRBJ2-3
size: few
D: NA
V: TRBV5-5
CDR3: CASSLSGHTDTQYF
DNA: TGTGCCAGCAGCTTGAGCGGACACACAGATACGCAGTATTTT

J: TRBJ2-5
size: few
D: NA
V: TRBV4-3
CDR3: CASSNSWAGETQYF
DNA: TGCGCCAGCAGCAATAGTTGGGCCGGAGAGACCCAGTACTTC

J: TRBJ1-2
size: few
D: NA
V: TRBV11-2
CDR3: CASSLGPGYTF
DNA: TGTGCCAGCAGCTTAGGCCCTGGCTACACCTTC

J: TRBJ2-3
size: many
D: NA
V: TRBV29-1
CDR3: CSVARRLSTDTQYF
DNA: TGCAGCGTTGCGCGAAGACTTAGCACAGATACGCAGTATTTT

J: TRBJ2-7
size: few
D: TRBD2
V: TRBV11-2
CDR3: CASSSGTSGSREQYF
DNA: TGTGCCAGCAGCTCCGGGACTAGCGGGAGTCGCGAGCAGTACTTC

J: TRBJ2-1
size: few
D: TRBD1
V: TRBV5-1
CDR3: CASSVDRVSYNEQFF
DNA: TGCGCCAGCAGCGTGGACAGGGTAAGCTACAATGAGCAGTTCTTC

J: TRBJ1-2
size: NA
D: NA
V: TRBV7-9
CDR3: CASSSPGVGTYGYTF
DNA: TGTGCCAGCAGCTCCCCAGGAGTGGGAACCTATGGCTACACCTTC

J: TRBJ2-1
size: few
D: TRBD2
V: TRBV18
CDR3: CASSPGAGRMNEQFF
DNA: TGTGCCAGCTCACCAGGAGCGGGAAGAATGAATGAGCAGTTCTTC

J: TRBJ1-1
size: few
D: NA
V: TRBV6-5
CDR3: CASSYVWGTEAFF
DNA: TGTGCCAGCAGTTACGTCTGGGGAACTGAAGCTTTCTTT

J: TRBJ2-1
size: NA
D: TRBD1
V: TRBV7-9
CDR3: CASSFGTGYGNEQFF
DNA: TGTGCCAGCAGTTTCGGGACAGGGTATGGCAATGAGCAGTTCTTC

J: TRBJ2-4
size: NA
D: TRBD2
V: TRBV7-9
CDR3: CASSLISAGGVKNIQYF
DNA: TGTGCCAGCAGCTTGATCTCCGCGGGAGGAGTCAAAAACATTCAGTACTTC

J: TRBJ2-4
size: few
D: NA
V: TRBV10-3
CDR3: CATLDSTRAKNIQYF
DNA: TGTGCCACCTTGGACTCCACCAGGGCCAAAAACATTCAGTACTTC